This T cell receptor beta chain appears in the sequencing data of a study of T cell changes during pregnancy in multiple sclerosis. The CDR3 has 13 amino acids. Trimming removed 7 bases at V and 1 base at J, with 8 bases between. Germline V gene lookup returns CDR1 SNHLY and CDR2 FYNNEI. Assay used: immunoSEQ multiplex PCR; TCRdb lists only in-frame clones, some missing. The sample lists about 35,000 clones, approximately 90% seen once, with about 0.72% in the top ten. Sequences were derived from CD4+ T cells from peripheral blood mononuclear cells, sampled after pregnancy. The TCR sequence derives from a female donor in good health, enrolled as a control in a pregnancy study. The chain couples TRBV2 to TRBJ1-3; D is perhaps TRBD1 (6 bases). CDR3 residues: CASKGQSGNTIYF. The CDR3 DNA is TGTGCCAGCAAGGGACAATCTGGAAACACCATATATTTT.